The source of this TCR beta chain is a study of patients and donors after allogeneic stem cell transplantation. V shed 6 bases, J shed 1 base, and the junction held 8 bases outside the gene matches. From germline, CDR1 is LNHDA and CDR2 SQIVND (reference sequence). CDR3 length equals 15 residues. MiXCR was run by TCRdb on the RT-PCR reads, yielding one entry per CDR3 protein. Among about a million distinct CDR3 sequences listed, under 20% were seen once. Sequenced: blood, either unsorted or a sorted T cell fraction (not recorded which). This clonotype was obtained from a human donor who was either an allogeneic HSCT recipient or a stem cell or donor lymphocyte infusion donor (not recorded which). It is not recorded whose cells these are; they may come from a transplant donor. The chain has TRBV19 and TRBJ2-5; 7 nucleotides align to TRBD2. This CDR3 is CASSRQTSSQETQYF. The CDR3 nucleotides are TGTGCCAGTAGCCGGCAGACTAGCTCCCAAGAGACCCAGTACTTC. The full variable domain, with the rest looked up from reference TRBV19 and TRBJ2-5, is DGGITQSPKYLFRKEGQNVTLSCEQNLNHDAMYWYRQDPGQGLRLIYYSQIVNDFQKGDIAEGYSVSREKKESFPLTVTSAQKNPTAFYLCASSRQTSSQETQYFGPGTRLLVL.